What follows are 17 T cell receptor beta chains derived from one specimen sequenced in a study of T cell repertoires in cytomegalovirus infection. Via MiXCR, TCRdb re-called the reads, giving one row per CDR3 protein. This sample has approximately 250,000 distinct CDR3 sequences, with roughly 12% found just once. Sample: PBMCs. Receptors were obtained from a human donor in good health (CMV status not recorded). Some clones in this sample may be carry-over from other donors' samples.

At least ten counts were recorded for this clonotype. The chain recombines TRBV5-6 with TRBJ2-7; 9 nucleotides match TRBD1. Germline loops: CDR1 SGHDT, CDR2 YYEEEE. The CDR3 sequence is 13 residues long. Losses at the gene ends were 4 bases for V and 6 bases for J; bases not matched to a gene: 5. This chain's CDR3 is CASSPGTGSEQYF. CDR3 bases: TGTGCCAGCAGCCCCGGGACAGGGAGCGAGCAGTACTTC.

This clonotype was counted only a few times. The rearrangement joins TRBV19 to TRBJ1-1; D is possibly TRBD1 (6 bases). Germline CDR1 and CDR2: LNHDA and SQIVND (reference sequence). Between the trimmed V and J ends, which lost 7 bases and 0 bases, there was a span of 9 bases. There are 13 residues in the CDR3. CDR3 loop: CASTDRLNTEAFF. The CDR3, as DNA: TGTGCCAGTACCGACAGGTTGAACACTGAAGCTTTCTTT. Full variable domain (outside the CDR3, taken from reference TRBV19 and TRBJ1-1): DGGITQSPKYLFRKEGQNVTLSCEQNLNHDAMYWYRQDPGQGLRLIYYSQIVNDFQKGDIAEGYSVSREKKESFPLTVTSAQKNPTAFYLCASTDRLNTEAFFGQGTRLTVV.

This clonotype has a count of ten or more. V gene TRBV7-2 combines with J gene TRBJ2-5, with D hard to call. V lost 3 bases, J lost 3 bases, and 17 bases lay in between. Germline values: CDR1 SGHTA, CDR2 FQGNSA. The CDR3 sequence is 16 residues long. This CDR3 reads CASSLESNLGKETQYF. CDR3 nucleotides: TGTGCCAGCAGCTTGGAGAGTAATTTAGGGAAAGAGACCCAGTACTTC.

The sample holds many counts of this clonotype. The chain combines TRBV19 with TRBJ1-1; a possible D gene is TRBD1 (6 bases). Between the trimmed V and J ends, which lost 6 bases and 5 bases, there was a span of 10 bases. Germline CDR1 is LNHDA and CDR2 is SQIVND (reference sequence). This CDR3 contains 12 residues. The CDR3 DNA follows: TGTGCCAGTAGCCACAGGGATACTGAAGCTTTCTTT. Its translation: CASSHRDTEAFF.

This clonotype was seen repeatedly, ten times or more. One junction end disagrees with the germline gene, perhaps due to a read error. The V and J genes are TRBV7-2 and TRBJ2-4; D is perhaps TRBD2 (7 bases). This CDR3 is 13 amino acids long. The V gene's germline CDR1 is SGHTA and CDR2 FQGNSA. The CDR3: CASSPVGGDTHHF. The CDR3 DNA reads TGTGCCAGCAGCCCCGTGGGGGGGGACACCCACCACTTC. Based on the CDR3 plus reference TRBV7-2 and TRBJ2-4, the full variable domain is GAGVSQSPSNKVTEKGKDVELRCDPISGHTALYWYRQSLGQGLEFLIYFQGNSAPDKSGLPSDRFSAERTGGSVSTLTIQRTQQEDSAVYLCASSPVGGDTHHFGAGTRLSVL.

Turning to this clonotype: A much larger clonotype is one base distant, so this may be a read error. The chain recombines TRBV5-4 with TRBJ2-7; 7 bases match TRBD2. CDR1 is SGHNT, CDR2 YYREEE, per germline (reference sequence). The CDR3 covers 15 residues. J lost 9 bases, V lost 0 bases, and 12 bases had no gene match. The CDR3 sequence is CASSLGVAGPPAQYF. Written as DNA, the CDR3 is TGTGCCAGCAGCTTGGGGGTAGCGGGTCCCCCGGCGCAGTACTTC.

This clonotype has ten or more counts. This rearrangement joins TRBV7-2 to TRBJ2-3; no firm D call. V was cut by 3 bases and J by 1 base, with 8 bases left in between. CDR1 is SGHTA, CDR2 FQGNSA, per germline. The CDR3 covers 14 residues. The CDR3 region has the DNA TGTGCCAGCAGCTTTGGCTTGGGCACAGATACGCAGTATTTT. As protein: CASSFGLGTDTQYF.

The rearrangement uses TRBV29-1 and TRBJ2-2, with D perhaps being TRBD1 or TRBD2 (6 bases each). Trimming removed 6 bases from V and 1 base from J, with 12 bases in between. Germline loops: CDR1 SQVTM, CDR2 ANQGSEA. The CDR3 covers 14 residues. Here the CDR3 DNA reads TGCAGCGTCAAAGGGGGGAGGAACACCGGGGAGCTGTTTTTT. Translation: CSVKGGRNTGELFF.

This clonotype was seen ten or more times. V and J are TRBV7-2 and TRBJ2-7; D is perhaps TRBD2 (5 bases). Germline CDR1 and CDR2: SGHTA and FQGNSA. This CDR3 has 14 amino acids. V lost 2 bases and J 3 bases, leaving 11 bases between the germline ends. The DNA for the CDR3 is TGTGCCAGCAGCTTAATACCGGGATTCTACGAGCAGTACTTC. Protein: CASSLIPGFYEQYF.

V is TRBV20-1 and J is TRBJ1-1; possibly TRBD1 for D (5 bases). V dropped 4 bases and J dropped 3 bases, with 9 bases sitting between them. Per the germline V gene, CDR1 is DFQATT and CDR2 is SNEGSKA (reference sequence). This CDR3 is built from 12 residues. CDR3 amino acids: CSATRGDTEAFF. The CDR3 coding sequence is TGCAGTGCTACTCGGGGGGACACTGAAGCTTTCTTT.

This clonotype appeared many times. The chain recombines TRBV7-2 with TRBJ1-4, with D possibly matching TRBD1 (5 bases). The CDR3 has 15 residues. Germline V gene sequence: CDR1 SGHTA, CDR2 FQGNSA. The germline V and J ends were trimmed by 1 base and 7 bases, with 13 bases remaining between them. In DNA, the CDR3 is TGTGCCAGCAGCTTAGATGCAGGGACCGCTGAAAAACTGTTTTTT. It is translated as CASSLDAGTAEKLFF.

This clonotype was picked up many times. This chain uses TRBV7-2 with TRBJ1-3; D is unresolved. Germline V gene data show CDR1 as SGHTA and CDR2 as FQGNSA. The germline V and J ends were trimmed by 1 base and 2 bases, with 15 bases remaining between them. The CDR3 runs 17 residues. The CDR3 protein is CASSLEVPVNTGNTIYF. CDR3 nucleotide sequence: TGTGCCAGCAGCTTAGAGGTGCCGGTAAATACTGGAAACACCATATATTTT.

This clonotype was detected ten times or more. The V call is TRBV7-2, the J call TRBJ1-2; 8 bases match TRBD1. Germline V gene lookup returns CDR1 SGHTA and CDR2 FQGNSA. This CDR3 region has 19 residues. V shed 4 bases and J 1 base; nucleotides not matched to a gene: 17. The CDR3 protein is CASSSRGGDRQLFNYGYTF. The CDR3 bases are TGTGCCAGCAGCTCAAGGGGAGGGGACAGGCAACTCTTTAACTATGGCTACACCTTC.

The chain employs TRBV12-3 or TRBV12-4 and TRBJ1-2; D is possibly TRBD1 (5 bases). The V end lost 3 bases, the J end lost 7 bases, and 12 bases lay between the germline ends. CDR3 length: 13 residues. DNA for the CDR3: TGTGCCAGCAGTTTTTGGGGCGCAGGTGGCTACACCTTC. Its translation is CASSFWGAGGYTF.

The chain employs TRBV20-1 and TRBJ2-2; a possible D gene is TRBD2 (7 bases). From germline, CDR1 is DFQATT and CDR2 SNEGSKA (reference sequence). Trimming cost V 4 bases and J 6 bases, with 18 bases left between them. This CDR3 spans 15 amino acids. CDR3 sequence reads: CSANGGGAGPGELFF. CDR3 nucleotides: TGCAGTGCTAATGGGGGGGGGGCGGGACCCGGGGAGCTGTTTTTT.

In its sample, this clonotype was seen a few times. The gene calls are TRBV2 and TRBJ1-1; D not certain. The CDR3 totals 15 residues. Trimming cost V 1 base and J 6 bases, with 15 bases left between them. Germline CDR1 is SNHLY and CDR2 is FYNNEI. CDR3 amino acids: CASSEGGTTRAEAFF. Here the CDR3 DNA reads TGTGCCAGCAGTGAAGGCGGCACGACGCGGGCTGAAGCTTTCTTT.

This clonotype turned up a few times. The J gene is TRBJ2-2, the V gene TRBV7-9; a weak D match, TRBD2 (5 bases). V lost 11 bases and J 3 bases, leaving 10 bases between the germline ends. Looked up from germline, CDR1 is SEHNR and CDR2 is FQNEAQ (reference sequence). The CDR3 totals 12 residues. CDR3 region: CAAGADTGELFF. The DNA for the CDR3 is TGTGCCGCGGGCGCCGACACCGGGGAGCTGTTTTTT.